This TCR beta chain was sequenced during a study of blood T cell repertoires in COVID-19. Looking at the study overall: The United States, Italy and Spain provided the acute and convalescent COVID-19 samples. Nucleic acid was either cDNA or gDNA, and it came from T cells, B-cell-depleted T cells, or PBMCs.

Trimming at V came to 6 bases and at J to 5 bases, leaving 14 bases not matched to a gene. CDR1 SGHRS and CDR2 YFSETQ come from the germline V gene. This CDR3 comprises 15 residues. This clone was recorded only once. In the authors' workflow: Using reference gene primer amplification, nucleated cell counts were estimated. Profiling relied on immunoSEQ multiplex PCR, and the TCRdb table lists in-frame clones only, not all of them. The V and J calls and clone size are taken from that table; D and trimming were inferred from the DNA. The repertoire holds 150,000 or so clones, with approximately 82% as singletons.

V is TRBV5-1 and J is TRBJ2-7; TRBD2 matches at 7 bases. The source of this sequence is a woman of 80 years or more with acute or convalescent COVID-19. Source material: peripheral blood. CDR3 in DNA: TGCGCCAGCAAGGGAGGGGCGGCGACGGGCAACGAGCAGTACTTC. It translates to CASKGGAATGNEQYF.